Only a few counts were recorded for the clone carrying this TCR beta chain. Other DNA sequences in this sample translate to the same CDR3. The data derive from a study of blood T cell repertoires in COVID-19. Overall study context: Some COVID-19 samples were acute and others convalescent; all came from the United States, Italy and Spain.

The CDR3 extends over 14 amino acids. V gave up 4 bases and J gave up 0 bases; unmatched junction bases: 2. Germline assignment: CDR1 LGHDT and CDR2 YNNKEL (reference sequence). Source study methods: Amplification of reference gene primers provided the estimated nucleated cell counts. Data came from immunoSEQ multiplex PCR; TCRdb stores just in-frame clones and leaves some out. That table is the source of V, J and clone size, and D and trimming were worked out from the DNA. The sample holds a few hundred thousand clones; around 84% are singletons and the top ten take approximately 3.2%. The sequencing sample was made of peripheral blood. This sequence joins TRBV3-1 (or the pseudogene TRBV3-2) and TRBJ2-7, with 8 bases fitting TRBD1. The clonotype was recovered from a woman aged 18-30 years with acute or convalescent COVID-19. The CDR3 region has the DNA TGTGCCAGCAGCCGACAGGGGAACTCCTACGAGCAGTACTTC. Translation gives CASSRQGNSYEQYF.